The 29 T cell receptor beta chains in this list originate from one sample, sequenced in a study of cytomegalovirus exposure and HLA in healthy donors. PCR employed 60 Vbeta and 13 Jbeta primers. Using immunoSEQ multiplex PCR, the repertoire was profiled, and TCRdb retains in-frame clones only, with some absent. The sample shows around 91,000 clones, around nine tenths of them seen only once. The material sequenced was PBMCs. The receptors stem from a man younger than 45 in good health and CMV-seropositive.

This chain connects TRBV7-9 to TRBJ1-2; no clear D. CDR1 and CDR2 from the germline V gene are SEHNR and FQNEAQ (reference sequence). Trimming shortened V by 5 bases and J by 8 bases, and 21 bases separated the two germline ends. This CDR3 region has 15 residues. CDR3 DNA: TGTGCCAGCAGCCAGACCCGGGATCCCACGGAAGGCTACACCTTC. Translated, it gives CASSQTRDPTEGYTF. Full variable domain (remainder filled in from reference TRBV7-9 and TRBJ1-2): DTGVSQNPRHKITKRGQNVTFRCDPISEHNRLYWYRQTLGQGPEFLTYFQNEAQLEKSRLLSDRFSAERPKGSFSTLEIQRTEQGDSAMYLCASSQTRDPTEGYTFGSGTRLTVV.

V and J are TRBV19 and TRBJ1-2; D remains unclear. Germline CDR1 is LNHDA and CDR2 is SQIVND (reference sequence). The CDR3 has 14 amino acids. The V end lost 7 bases, the J end lost 1 base, and 13 bases lay between the germline ends. The CDR3 loop reads CASTPIDGNYGYTF. For the CDR3, the DNA is TGTGCCAGTACCCCTATAGATGGTAACTATGGCTACACCTTC.

The rearrangement uses TRBV29-1 and TRBJ1-1; the D gene is possibly TRBD1 (5 bases). CDR3 length: 13 residues. The V gene lost 7 bases and the J gene lost 5 bases, with 17 bases spanning the gap. Germline V lookup: CDR1 SQVTM, CDR2 ANQGSEA. CDR3 in DNA: TGCAGCGCCTCTTCAGGGTCGAGGACTGAAGCTTTCTTT. Amino acids: CSASSGSRTEAFF. Supplemented by reference TRBV29-1 and TRBJ1-1, the full variable domain reads SAVISQKPSRDICQRGTSLTIQCQVDSQVTMMFWYRQQPGQSLTLIATANQGSEATYESGFVIDKFPISRPNLTFSTLTVSNMSPEDSSIYLCSASSGSRTEAFFGQGTRLTVV.

The sample holds a few counts of this clone. V usage is TRBV27 and J usage is TRBJ2-2, with TRBD1 as a possible D gene (5 bases). This CDR3 region has 16 residues. Trimming pared 8 bases from V and 1 base from J, leaving 17 bases between. In germline, CDR1 is MNHEY, CDR2 SMNVEV (reference sequence). This chain's CDR3 is CASGSIRALNTGELFF. The CDR3 coding sequence is TGTGCCAGCGGCTCCATCAGGGCCTTGAACACCGGGGAGCTGTTTTTT.

J is TRBJ2-5 and V is TRBV5-1; D remains ambiguous. Trimming cost V 8 bases and J 0 bases, with 8 bases left between them. The germline gives CDR1 SGHRS, CDR2 YFSETQ. The CDR3 runs 12 residues. CDR3 bases: TGCGCCAGTAGAGTGTACCAAGAGACCCAGTACTTC. It encodes CASRVYQETQYF.

The chain carries TRBV30 and TRBJ2-1; 13 nucleotides align to TRBD2. V lost 0 bases, J lost 14 bases, and 4 bases stayed unmatched. The CDR3 runs 13 residues. Germline loops: CDR1 GTSNPN, CDR2 SVGIG (reference sequence). The CDR3 coding sequence is TGTGCCTGGAGTGTAGGACTAGCGGGAGTGGAGTTCTTC. It encodes CAWSVGLAGVEFF.

The chain joins TRBV28 to TRBJ1-1; TRBD1 might be the D (5 bases). Germline-derived CDR1 and CDR2 are MDHEN and SYDVKM. Between the trimmed V and J ends, which lost 7 bases and 3 bases, there was a span of 15 bases. The CDR3 extends over 14 amino acids. The CDR3 DNA sequence: TGTGCCAGCACTCGGACATCCGAGTACACTGAAGCTTTCTTT. It encodes CASTRTSEYTEAFF.

The gene calls are TRBV7-9 and TRBJ2-1, with TRBD1 identical over 10 bases. CDR1 is SEHNR and CDR2 is FQNEAQ in the germline V gene (reference sequence). V was pared by 2 bases and J by 5 bases, with 9 bases of the junction left unmatched. There are 17 residues in the CDR3. CDR3 sequence reads: CASSLSDVGTGDNEQFF. CDR3 in DNA: TGTGCCAGCAGCTTATCGGACGTAGGGACAGGGGACAATGAGCAGTTCTTC.

The count of this clone is one. V and J are TRBV13 and TRBJ1-5; D gene ambiguous. This CDR3 region has 17 residues. V was trimmed by 5 bases and J by 1 base, leaving 18 bases between them. CDR1 is PRHDT and CDR2 is FYEKMQ in the germline V gene (reference sequence). CDR3 region: CASSVTTGSGSNQPQHF. The CDR3 DNA is TGTGCCAGCAGCGTAACGACTGGGTCGGGGAGCAATCAGCCCCAGCATTTT.

The rearrangement joins TRBV18 to TRBJ2-3; 8 positions agree with TRBD1. V was clipped by 3 bases and J by 4 bases; unmatched bases: 3. Germline V gives CDR1 KGHSH, CDR2 LQKENI. There are 14 residues in the CDR3. The CDR3 is CASSPGQGSDTQYF. For the CDR3, the DNA is TGTGCCAGCTCACCCGGACAGGGTTCAGATACGCAGTATTTT.

The rearrangement uses TRBV4-1 and TRBJ2-2, with 7 bases fitting TRBD2. V was clipped by 3 bases and J by 6 bases; unmatched bases: 10. The CDR3 has 16 amino acids. Germline V gives CDR1 MGHRA, CDR2 YSYEKL. For the CDR3, the DNA is TGCGCCAGCAGCCAGAGGGTCGCGGGAGCGGCCGGGGAGCTGTTTTTT. Translation: CASSQRVAGAAGELFF.

This chain connects TRBV20-1 to TRBJ2-7; D might be TRBD1 (6 bases). Looked up from germline, CDR1 is DFQATT and CDR2 is SNEGSKA (reference sequence). The CDR3 is made up of 11 amino acids. V was pared by 5 bases and J by 11 bases, with 16 bases between. In nucleotides, the CDR3 is TGCAGTGCTGCACGGGACAAGGGGAAGTACTTC. This codes for CSAARDKGKYF.

The chain links TRBV27 to TRBJ2-7, with 8 bases lining up with TRBD2. There are 15 residues in the CDR3. Trimming at V came to 5 bases and at J to 3 bases, leaving 9 bases not matched to a gene. In germline, CDR1 is MNHEY, CDR2 SMNVEV (reference sequence). CDR3 DNA sequence: TGTGCCAGCAGTAGCCCGGGACTAGGGAACTACGAGCAGTACTTC. Amino acid sequence: CASSSPGLGNYEQYF.

The CDR3: CASSLLGQKTYEQYF. CDR3 in DNA: TGTGCCAGCAGTTTATTAGGACAGAAAACCTACGAGCAGTACTTC. This sequence joins TRBV28 and TRBJ2-7; tentatively, D is TRBD1 (6 bases). The V and J ends lost 1 base and 2 bases respectively, with 12 bases between them. The CDR3 is 15 amino acids. Germline V gene sequence: CDR1 MDHEN, CDR2 SYDVKM.

The chain carries TRBV5-1 and TRBJ2-2; 8 bases line up with TRBD1. Unmatched junction bases numbered 5, after V lost 0 bases and J lost 7 bases. The CDR3 extends over 15 amino acids. The germline gives CDR1 SGHRS, CDR2 YFSETQ. Written as DNA, the CDR3 is TGCGCCAGCAGCTTGGCGCAGGGGGCTGTCGGGGAGCTGTTTTTT. Protein: CASSLAQGAVGELFF.

The chain carries TRBV30 and TRBJ1-5; D possibly corresponds to TRBD1 (6 bases). This CDR3 is 15 amino acids long. The V gene lost 2 bases and the J gene lost 0 bases, with 11 bases spanning the gap. Germline assignment: CDR1 GTSNPN and CDR2 SVGIG (reference sequence). CDR3: CAWSWGHYSNQPQHF. In DNA form, the CDR3 reads TGTGCCTGGAGTTGGGGACACTATAGCAATCAGCCCCAGCATTTT.

The genes are TRBV28 and TRBJ2-7; D may be TRBD2 (6 bases). Germline loops: CDR1 MDHEN, CDR2 SYDVKM. This CDR3 comprises 13 residues. Trimming cost V 3 bases and J 6 bases, with 12 bases left between them. Written as DNA, the CDR3 is TGTGCCAGCAGTTTCGGACTATTTGGCGAGCAGTACTTC. This gives the protein CASSFGLFGEQYF. Full variable domain (rest looked up from reference TRBV28 and TRBJ2-7): DVKVTQSSRYLVKRTGEKVFLECVQDMDHENMFWYRQDPGLGLRLIYFSYDVKMKEKGDIPEGYSVSREKKERFSLILESASTNQTSMYLCASSFGLFGEQYFGPGTRLTVT.

V and J are TRBV5-8 and TRBJ1-2; D call uncertain. CDR3 size: 16 residues. Germline V gene sequence: CDR1 SGHTS, CDR2 YDEGEE. V was clipped by 0 bases and J by 0 bases, with 12 bases between them. The CDR3 DNA reads as TGTGCCAGCAGCTTGGCTTTGGCCCTAGCTAACTATGGCTACACCTTC. This encodes CASSLALALANYGYTF.

V gene TRBV6-1 combines with J gene TRBJ2-7; TRBD2 agrees at 10 bases. In germline, CDR1 is MNHNS, CDR2 SASEGT. This CDR3 has 16 amino acids. The V and J ends lost 2 bases and 4 bases, in that order; junction bases with no gene match: 8. The CDR3 here is CASSEFQAGGGYEQYF. The CDR3, as DNA: TGTGCCAGCAGTGAATTTCAAGCGGGAGGGGGATACGAGCAGTACTTC.

In this sample, this clone turned up once. This rearrangement joins TRBV2 to TRBJ1-1; no clear D gene. Trimming cost V 5 bases and J 3 bases, with 13 bases left between them. Per the germline V gene, CDR1 is SNHLY and CDR2 is FYNNEI. The CDR3 runs 14 residues. The CDR3 DNA reads as TGTGCCAGCAGTAACCCCGGGAGATACACTGAAGCTTTCTTT. Protein: CASSNPGRYTEAFF. The entire variable domain, with the rest obtained from reference TRBV2 and TRBJ1-1, is as follows: EPEVTQTPSHQVTQMGQEVILRCVPISNHLYFYWYRQILGQKVEFLVSFYNNEISEKSEIFDDQFSVERPDGSNFTLKIRSTKLEDSAMYFCASSNPGRYTEAFFGQGTRLTVV.

V and J are TRBV27 and TRBJ2-1; 7 bases align to TRBD1. The CDR3 totals 17 residues. Germline assignment: CDR1 MNHEY and CDR2 SMNVEV (reference sequence). Trimming removed 2 bases from V and 3 bases from J; junction bases left unmatched: 10. CDR3 nucleotides: TGTGCCAGCAGTTTACCCCCGACAGGGTCGATCTACAATGAGCAGTTCTTC. It translates to CASSLPPTGSIYNEQFF.

The rearrangement uses TRBV7-9 and TRBJ2-3; no definite D call. Germline lookup yields CDR1 SEHNR and CDR2 FQNEAQ (reference sequence). The V end lost 4 bases, the J end lost 1 base, and 3 bases lay between the germline ends. The CDR3 length is 12 residues. CDR3 region: CASSSGTDTQYF. DNA of the CDR3: TGTGCCAGCAGCTCAGGCACAGATACGCAGTATTTT.

The chain carries TRBV9 and TRBJ2-3; D might be TRBD2 (5 bases). The CDR3 length is 16 residues. From germline, CDR1 is SGDLS and CDR2 YYNGEE. V was cut by 0 bases and J by 3 bases, with 14 bases left in between. The CDR3 nucleotides are TGTGCCAGCAGCGTAGGTGGAAATAGCGAAACAGATACGCAGTATTTT. As protein: CASSVGGNSETDTQYF.

The chain is built from TRBV19 and TRBJ2-4; 10 bases are a match to TRBD1. The germline V gene encodes CDR1 LNHDA and CDR2 SQIVND (reference sequence). The CDR3 extends over 19 amino acids. After removal of 2 bases from V and 0 bases from J, the junction contained 10 bases not matched to a gene. CDR3 DNA: TGTGCCAGTAGTATAATACCGGGACAGGGGTCCTTAGCCAAAAACATTCAGTACTTC. This gives the protein CASSIIPGQGSLAKNIQYF.

As to this clone: The identical CDR3 is also encoded by other nucleotide sequences in the sample. The chain uses TRBV6-1 and TRBJ2-7, with 7 nucleotides matching TRBD1. The CDR3 contains 15 residues. Trimming cost V 6 bases and J 4 bases; bases outside gene matches: 12. The V gene's germline CDR1 is MNHNS and CDR2 SASEGT. The CDR3: CASRLRDSVSYEQYF. The CDR3 nucleotides are TGTGCCAGCAGACTCCGGGACAGTGTAAGTTACGAGCAGTACTTC.

The chain joins TRBV28 to TRBJ2-1, with D tentatively TRBD2 (6 bases). Germline CDR1 reads MDHEN; CDR2 reads SYDVKM. The CDR3 contains 14 residues. Trimming stripped 3 bases from V and 4 bases from J, with 10 bases between. CDR3 bases: TGTGCCAGCAGTTTCGGGGCGGGATACAATGAGCAGTTCTTC. Translated, it gives CASSFGAGYNEQFF.

The rearrangement joins TRBV5-6 to TRBJ1-5; 9 bases map to TRBD1. The ends lost 3 bases at V and 0 bases at J; junction bases unmatched: 13. The length of the CDR3 is 19 residues. Germline CDR1 and CDR2: SGHDT and YYEEEE. The CDR3 reads CASSWTKPGTGISNQPQHF. The CDR3, as DNA: TGTGCCAGCAGCTGGACGAAACCCGGGACAGGGATTAGCAATCAGCCCCAGCATTTT. Full variable domain (rest looked up from reference TRBV5-6 and TRBJ1-5): DAGVTQSPTHLIKTRGQQVTLRCSPKSGHDTVSWYQQALGQGPQFIFQYYEEEERQRGNFPDRFSGHQFPNYSSELNVNALLLGDSALYLCASSWTKPGTGISNQPQHFGDGTRLSIL.

The rearrangement uses TRBV6-1 and TRBJ1-3; no definite D call. CDR3 length equals 11 residues. The V end lost 8 bases, the J end lost 4 bases, and 6 bases lay between the germline ends. Germline V gene data show CDR1 as MNHNS and CDR2 as SASEGT. The CDR3 spells CASVEGNTIYF. CDR3 nucleotide sequence: TGTGCCAGCGTGGAGGGAAACACCATATATTTT.

The chain is built from TRBV5-1 and TRBJ2-7; 7 positions agree with TRBD2. CDR1 SGHRS and CDR2 YFSETQ come from the germline V gene. The V and J ends lost 7 bases and 2 bases, in that order; junction bases with no gene match: 6. The CDR3 has 13 residues. CDR3 coding DNA: TGCGCCAGCGGGGCTAGCGGAGCCTACGAGCAGTACTTC. Translating it yields CASGASGAYEQYF.